This entry concerns a single TCR beta chain. The authors reverse transcribed roughly 0.5 to 1 ug RNA with random hexamers. TCRdb reprocessed the immunoSEQ multiplex PCR reads via MiXCR and lists one record per CDR3 protein. The sample lists 150,000 or so distinct CDR3 sequences, about 95% seen once, with 0.16% in the top ten. These data come from a study of CD8 T cells in Susac syndrome. CDR1 SGHVS and CDR2 FQNEAQ come from the germline V gene. The CDR3 contains 14 residues. Trimming took off 2 bases at V and 2 bases at J, with 10 bases between the two ends. Sequencing was carried out using CD4+ T cells from PBMCs. The chain links TRBV7-8 to TRBJ2-7; the D gene is possibly TRBD1 (6 bases). This TCR was sampled from a human donor with Susac syndrome. CDR3 nucleotide sequence: TGTGCCAGCAGCTTACACAGGGCAGCCTACGAGCAGTACTTC. This gives the protein CASSLHRAAYEQYF.